This T cell receptor beta chain is from a study of long-term antiretroviral therapy in people with HIV. At least two post-ART and at least one pre-ART PBMC sample were available for each donor. With survey level as its setting, the immunoSEQ assay was v3.0. Each sample aimed for roughly 40,000-50,000 sequenced T-cell genomes. Sequencing used immunoSEQ multiplex PCR; TCRdb keeps in-frame clones, though not all of them. Of 15,000 to 20,000 clones in the sample, 70% to 90% were seen once. The CDR3 totals 15 residues. Between the trimmed V and J ends, which lost 1 base and 2 bases, there was a span of 11 bases. In germline, CDR1 is SGHNT, CDR2 YENEEA.

The sequences come from unsorted PBMCs, collected 0.7 years before starting antiretroviral therapy. The TCR sequence derives from a man aged 45 to 65 with HIV. The chain uses TRBV11-3 and TRBJ2-5; D is possibly TRBD1 or TRBD2 (5 bases each). CDR3 loop: CASSLGGTGQETQYF. The CDR3 bases are TGTGCCAGCAGCTTAGGTGGGACGGGACAAGAGACCCAGTACTTC.